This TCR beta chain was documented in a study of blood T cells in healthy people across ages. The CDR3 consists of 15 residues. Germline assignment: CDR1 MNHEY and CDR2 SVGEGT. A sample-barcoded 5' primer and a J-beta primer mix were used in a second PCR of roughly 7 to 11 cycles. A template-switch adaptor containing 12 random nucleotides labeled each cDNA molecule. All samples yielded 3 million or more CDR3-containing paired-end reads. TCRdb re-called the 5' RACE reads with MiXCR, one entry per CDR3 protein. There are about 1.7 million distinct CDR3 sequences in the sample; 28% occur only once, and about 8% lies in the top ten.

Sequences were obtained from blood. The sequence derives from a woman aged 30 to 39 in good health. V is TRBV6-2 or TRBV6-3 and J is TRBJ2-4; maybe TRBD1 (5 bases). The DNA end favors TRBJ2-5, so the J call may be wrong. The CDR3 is CASSGNQGARETQYF. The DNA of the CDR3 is TGTGCCAGCAGTGGAAATCAGGGCGCCAGAGAGACCCAGTACTTC.